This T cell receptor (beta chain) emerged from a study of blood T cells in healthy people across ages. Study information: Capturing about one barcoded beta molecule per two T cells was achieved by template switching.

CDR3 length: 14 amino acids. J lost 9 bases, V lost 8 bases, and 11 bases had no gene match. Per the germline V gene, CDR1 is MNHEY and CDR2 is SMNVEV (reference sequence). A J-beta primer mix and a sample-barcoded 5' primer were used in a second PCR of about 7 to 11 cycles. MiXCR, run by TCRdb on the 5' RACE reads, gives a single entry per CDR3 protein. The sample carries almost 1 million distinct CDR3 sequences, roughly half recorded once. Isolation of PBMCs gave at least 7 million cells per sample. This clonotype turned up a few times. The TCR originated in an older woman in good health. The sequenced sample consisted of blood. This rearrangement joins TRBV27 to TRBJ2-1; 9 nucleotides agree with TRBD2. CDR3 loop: CASGAGGPFAEQFF. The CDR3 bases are TGTGCCAGCGGGGCGGGAGGGCCGTTTGCTGAGCAGTTCTTC.